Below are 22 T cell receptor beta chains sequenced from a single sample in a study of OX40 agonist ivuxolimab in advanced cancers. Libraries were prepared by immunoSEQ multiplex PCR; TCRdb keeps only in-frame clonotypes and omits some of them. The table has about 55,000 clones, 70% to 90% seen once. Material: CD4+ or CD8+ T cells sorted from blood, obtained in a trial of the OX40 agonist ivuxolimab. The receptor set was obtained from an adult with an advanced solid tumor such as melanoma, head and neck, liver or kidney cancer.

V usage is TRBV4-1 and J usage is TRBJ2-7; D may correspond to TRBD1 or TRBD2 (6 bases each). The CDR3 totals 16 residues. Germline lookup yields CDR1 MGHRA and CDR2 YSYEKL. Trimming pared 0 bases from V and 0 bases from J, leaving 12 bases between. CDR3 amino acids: CASSQEGGRSSYEQYF. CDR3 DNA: TGCGCCAGCAGCCAAGAGGGGGGCCGGAGCTCCTACGAGCAGTACTTC.

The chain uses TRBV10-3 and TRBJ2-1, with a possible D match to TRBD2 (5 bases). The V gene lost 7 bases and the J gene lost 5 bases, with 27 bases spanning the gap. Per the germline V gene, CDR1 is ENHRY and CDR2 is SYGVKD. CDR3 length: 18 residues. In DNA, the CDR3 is TGTGCCATCAAGAGAGGCTCCCCCCGAGGGCAGTCTCACAATGAGCAGTTCTTC. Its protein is CAIKRGSPRGQSHNEQFF.

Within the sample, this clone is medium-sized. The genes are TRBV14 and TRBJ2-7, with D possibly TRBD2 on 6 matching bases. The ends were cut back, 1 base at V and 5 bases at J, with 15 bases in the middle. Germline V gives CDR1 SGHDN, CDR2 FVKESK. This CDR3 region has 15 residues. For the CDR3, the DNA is TGTGCCAGCAGCCAAGCCCTGGGTCTAGCGCACGAGCAGTACTTC. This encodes CASSQALGLAHEQYF.

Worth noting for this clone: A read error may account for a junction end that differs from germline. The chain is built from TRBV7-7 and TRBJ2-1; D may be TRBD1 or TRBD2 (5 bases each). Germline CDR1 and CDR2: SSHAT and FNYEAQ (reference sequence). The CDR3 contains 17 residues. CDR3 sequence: CASSGRQGRSSYNEQFF. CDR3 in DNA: TGTGCTAGCAGCGGCCGTCAGGGCCGAAGCTCCTACAATGAGCAGTTCTTC. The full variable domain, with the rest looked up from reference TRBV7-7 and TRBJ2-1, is GAGVSQSPRYKVTKRGQDVTLRCDPISSHATLYWYQQALGQGPEFLTYFNYEAQPDKSGLPSDRFSAERPEGSISTLTIQRTEQRDSAMYRCASSGRQGRSSYNEQFFGPGTRLTVL.

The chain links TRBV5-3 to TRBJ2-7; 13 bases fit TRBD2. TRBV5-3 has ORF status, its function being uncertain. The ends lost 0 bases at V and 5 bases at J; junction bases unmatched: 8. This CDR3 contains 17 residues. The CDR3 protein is CARSLELAGGPVHEQYF. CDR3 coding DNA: TGTGCCAGAAGCTTGGAACTAGCGGGAGGGCCGGTCCACGAGCAGTACTTC.

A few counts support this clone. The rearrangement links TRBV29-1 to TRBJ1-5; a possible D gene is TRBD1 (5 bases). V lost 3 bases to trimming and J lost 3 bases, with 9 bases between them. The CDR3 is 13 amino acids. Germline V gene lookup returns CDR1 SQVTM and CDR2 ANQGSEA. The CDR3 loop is CSVDGGNNQPQHF. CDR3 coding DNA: TGCAGCGTTGATGGGGGTAACAATCAGCCCCAGCATTTT.

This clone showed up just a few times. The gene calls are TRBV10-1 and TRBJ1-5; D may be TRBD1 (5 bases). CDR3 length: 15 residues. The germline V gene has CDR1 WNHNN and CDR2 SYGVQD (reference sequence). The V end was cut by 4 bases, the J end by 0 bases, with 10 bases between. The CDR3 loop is CASSGDGDSNQPQHF. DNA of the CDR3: TGCGCCAGCAGTGGGGACGGAGATAGCAATCAGCCCCAGCATTTT.

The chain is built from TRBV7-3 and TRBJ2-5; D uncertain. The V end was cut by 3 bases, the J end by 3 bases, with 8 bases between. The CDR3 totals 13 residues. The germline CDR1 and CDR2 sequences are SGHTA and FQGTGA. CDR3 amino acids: CASSLDLKETQYF. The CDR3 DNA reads TGTGCCAGCAGCTTGGACCTCAAAGAGACCCAGTACTTC.

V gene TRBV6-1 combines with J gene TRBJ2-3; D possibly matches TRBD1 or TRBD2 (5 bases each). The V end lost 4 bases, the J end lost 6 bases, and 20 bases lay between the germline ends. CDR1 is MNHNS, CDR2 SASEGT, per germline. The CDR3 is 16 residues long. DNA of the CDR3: TGTGCCAGCAGTGGATTCCCAGGGAGATCCGGCGATACGCAGTATTTT. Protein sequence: CASSGFPGRSGDTQYF.

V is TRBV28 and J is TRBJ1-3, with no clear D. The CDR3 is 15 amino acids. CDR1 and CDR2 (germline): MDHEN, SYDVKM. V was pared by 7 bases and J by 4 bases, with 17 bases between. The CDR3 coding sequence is TGTGCCAGCATCCAGTCCACCTCGGGAGGAAACACCATATATTTT. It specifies CASIQSTSGGNTIYF.

CDR3 DNA: TGTGCCTGGAGTCCCGGGACCCAGTGGCGCACAGATACGCAGTATTTT. Its translation: CAWSPGTQWRTDTQYF. The chain has TRBV30 and TRBJ2-3, with D possibly being TRBD1 or TRBD2 (5 bases each). CDR3 length equals 16 residues. V lost 2 bases to trimming and J lost 1 base, with 16 bases between them. Germline lookup yields CDR1 GTSNPN and CDR2 SVGIG (reference sequence).

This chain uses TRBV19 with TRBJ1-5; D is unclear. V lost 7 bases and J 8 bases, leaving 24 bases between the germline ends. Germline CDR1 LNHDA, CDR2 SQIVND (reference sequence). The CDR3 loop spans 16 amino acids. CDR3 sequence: CASTQDGTPGLKPQHF. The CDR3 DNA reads TGTGCCAGTACCCAGGACGGAACGCCTGGTTTGAAGCCCCAGCATTTT.

CDR3 DNA sequence: TGTGCCAGCAGTTGCCGGGAGCGGGAGGGGGCCTACGAGCAGTACTTC. Its translation: CASSCREREGAYEQYF. The chain recombines TRBV6-7 with TRBJ2-5, with 10 bases matching TRBD2. The J call could be wrong; TRBJ2-7 is a better fit for the DNA end. TRBV6-7 is flagged as an ORF with uncertain function. The length of the CDR3 is 16 residues.

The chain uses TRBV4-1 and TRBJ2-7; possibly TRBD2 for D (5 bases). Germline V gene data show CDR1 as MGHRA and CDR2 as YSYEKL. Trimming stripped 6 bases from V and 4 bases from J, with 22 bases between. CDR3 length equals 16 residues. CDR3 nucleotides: TGCGCCAGCAGAGGCCTCCTTGTGACGGGAAAATACGAGCAGTACTTC. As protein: CASRGLLVTGKYEQYF.

The CDR3 sequence is CAWQLSYSGNTIYF. CDR3 bases: TGTGCCTGGCAGTTGAGTTACTCTGGAAACACCATATATTTT. V usage is TRBV30 and J usage is TRBJ1-3, with unresolved D. V dropped 5 bases and J dropped 0 bases, with 11 bases sitting between them. Germline CDR1 GTSNPN, CDR2 SVGIG (reference sequence). This CDR3 has 14 amino acids.

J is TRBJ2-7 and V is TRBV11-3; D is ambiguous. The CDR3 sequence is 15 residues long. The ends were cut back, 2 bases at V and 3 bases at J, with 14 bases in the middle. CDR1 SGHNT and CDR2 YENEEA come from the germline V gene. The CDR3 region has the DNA TGTGCCAGCAGCTTATATCCTACCGTCGACTACGAGCAGTACTTC. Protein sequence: CASSLYPTVDYEQYF. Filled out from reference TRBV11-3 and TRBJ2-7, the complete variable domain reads EAGVVQSPRYKIIEKKQPVAFWCNPISGHNTLYWYLQNLGQGPELLIRYENEEAVDDSQLPKDRFSAERLKGVDSTLKIQPAELGDSAVYLCASSLYPTVDYEQYFGPGTRLTVT.

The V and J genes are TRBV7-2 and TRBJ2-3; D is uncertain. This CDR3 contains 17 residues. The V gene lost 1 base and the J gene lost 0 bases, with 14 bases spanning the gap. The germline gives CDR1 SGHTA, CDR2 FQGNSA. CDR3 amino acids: CASSLGGGITSTDTQYF. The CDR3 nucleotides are TGTGCCAGCAGCTTAGGTGGTGGGATCACTAGCACAGATACGCAGTATTTT.

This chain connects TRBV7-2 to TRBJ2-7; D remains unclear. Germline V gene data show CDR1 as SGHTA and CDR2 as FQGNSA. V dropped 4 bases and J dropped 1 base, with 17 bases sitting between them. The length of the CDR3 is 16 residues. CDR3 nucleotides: TGTGCCAGCAGCTCGCCGGGCCTTAAATCTTCCTACGAGCAGTACTTC. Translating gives CASSSPGLKSSYEQYF.

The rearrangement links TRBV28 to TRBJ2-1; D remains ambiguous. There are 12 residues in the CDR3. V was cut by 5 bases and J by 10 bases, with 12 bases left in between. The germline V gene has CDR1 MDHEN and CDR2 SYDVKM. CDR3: CASSTSIFEQFF. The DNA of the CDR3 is TGTGCCAGCAGTACTTCTATTTTCGAGCAGTTCTTC.

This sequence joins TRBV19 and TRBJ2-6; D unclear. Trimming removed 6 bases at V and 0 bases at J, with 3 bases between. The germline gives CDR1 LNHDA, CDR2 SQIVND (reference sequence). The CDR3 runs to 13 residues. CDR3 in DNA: TGTGCCAGTAGGGCCTCTGGGGCCAACGTCCTGACTTTC. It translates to CASRASGANVLTF.

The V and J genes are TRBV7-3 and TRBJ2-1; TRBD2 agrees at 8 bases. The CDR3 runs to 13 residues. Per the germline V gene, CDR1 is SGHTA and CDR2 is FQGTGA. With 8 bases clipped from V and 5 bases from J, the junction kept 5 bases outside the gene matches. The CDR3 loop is CASSVAGHNEQFF. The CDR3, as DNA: TGTGCCAGCTCGGTAGCGGGGCACAATGAGCAGTTCTTC.

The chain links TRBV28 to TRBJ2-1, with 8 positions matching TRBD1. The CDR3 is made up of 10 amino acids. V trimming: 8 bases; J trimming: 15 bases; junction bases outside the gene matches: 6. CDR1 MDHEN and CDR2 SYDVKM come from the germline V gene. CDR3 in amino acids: CASLDRVVFF. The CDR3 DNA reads TGTGCCAGCTTGGACAGGGTCGTGTTCTTC.